Sequencing of this T cell receptor (beta chain) was carried out in a study of blood T cell repertoires in COVID-19 (dated by TCRdb to 2018 to 2020). Broadly, across the study: Collaborator samples came from the United States, Italy and Spain and covered acute and convalescent phases of COVID-19. The material from the prospective study consisted of cDNA or gDNA derived from T cells, B-cell-depleted T cells, or PBMCs. The dataset comprised deeply sampled blood TCRbeta repertoires from subjects exposed to, actively infected with, or recovered from COVID-19. The repertoires were made available in a free public database intended to serve as a resource for research on the immune response to SARS-CoV-2. Samples came from the ongoing ImmuneRACE study (first 160 participants) plus 1,254 subjects from 6 global collaborators. Sample metadata almost always included a de-identified subject ID, COVID-19 status, age in years and sex. Where available, HLA class I and class II types were taken from metadata supplied by the sample provider and were not determined by assay-based typing. Overall results and qualifications from the work: The quantity of clinical and demographic metadata differed by source and by participant and was supplied without curation.

The CDR3 measures 15 amino acids from cysteine to phenylalanine. Only the CDR3 region is kept as DNA, spanning 45 bases read in frame from base 1. The germline V gene sets CDR1 to SGDLS and CDR2 to YYNGEE. V trim: 0 bases; J trim: 4 bases; unmatched bases: 5. In regard to this clone: The clone's antigen remains unknown. Base qualities are not provided; no much larger clone lies one nucleotide away.

TCRbeta CDR3 regions were amplified from genomic DNA by means of the immunoSEQ Assay, a bias-controlled multiplex PCR. The original methods were these. The number of nucleated cells in each sample was estimated from the amplification of reference gene primers within the assay. Sequence reads were collapsed and filtered to measure the absolute abundance of every unique TCRbeta CDR3 rearrangement. For each sample, productive Simpson clonality was calculated as the square root of Simpson's diversity index over productive rearrangements. TCRdb took this table from immuneACCESS and kept in-frame rearrangements with V and J called. Such tables lack part of the clones; where checked against another copy, unresolved V genes explain under half of the gap, and the rest is unexplained. The D gene and trimming were derived from the DNA, and the V and J assignments and clone size from that table. For this sample there are 80,000 to 95,000 clones; 80% to 90% appear just once. The ten largest clones represent roughly 4.8% of the sample.

One collaborating source in Seattle enrolled patients while the patients were actively infected and followed the patients over time throughout the course of disease. Each collaborating institution followed its own protocols to collect whole blood in K2EDTA tubes. For TCRbeta analysis, collaborator samples were shipped as frozen whole blood, as isolated PBMCs, or as DNA extracted from either sample type. This receptor chain uses TRBV9 and TRBJ1-2, and 8 junction bases match TRBD1. The receptor comes from an elderly man with COVID-19, enrolled during active disease. Input material: peripheral blood. The nucleotide sequence reads TGTGCCAGCAGCGTAGGGCCAGGGGGCGGCTATGGCTACACCTTC. It translates to CASSVGPGGGYGYTF. The reference TRBV9 and TRBJ1-2 proteins fill in what lies around the CDR3, so the full variable domain reads DSGVTQTPKHLITATGQRVTLRCSPRSGDLSVYWYQQSLDQGLQFLIQYYNGEERAKGNILERFSAQQFPDLHSELNLSSLELGDSALYFCASSVGPGGGYGYTFGSGTRLTVV.